This entry concerns a single T cell receptor beta chain. Original analysis: Estimation of nucleated cell counts relied on the amplification of reference gene primers. Profiled with immunoSEQ multiplex PCR; TCRdb holds only in-frame clones, not every one. V, J and clone size are taken as reported in that table, and D and trimming were inferred from the DNA itself. Of fewer than 45,000 clones listed, about 88% are singletons. The germline V and J ends were trimmed by 2 bases and 6 bases, with 11 bases remaining between them. The germline CDR1 and CDR2 sequences are SGHRS and YFSETQ. This CDR3 has 14 amino acids. The source of the sample is a study of blood T cell repertoires in COVID-19. Study at large: Acute and convalescent COVID-19 samples came from the United States, Italy and Spain.

What was sequenced was peripheral blood. The genes are TRBV5-1 and TRBJ2-2; TRBD1 is a possible D gene (5 bases). This sequence originates from a human donor in a cohort sampled during active COVID-19. The CDR3 DNA follows: TGCGCCAGCAGCTTTGGTCAGGGTGCCGGGGAGCTGTTTTTT. This encodes CASSFGQGAGELFF.